These 15 T cell receptor beta chains were sequenced from one sample in a study of T cells in Graves' hyperthyroidism and ophthalmopathy. Amplified TCR beta CDR3 regions came from RNA transcripts. When the TCR CDR3 underwent first-round RT-PCR, the HTBI primer set was used. MiXCR was run by TCRdb on the multiplex PCR reads, yielding one entry per CDR3 protein. The sample holds 600,000 to 900,000 distinct CDR3 sequences, roughly 17% seen once. The sequencing input was blood. The receptors stem from a young man with Graves' hyperthyroidism.

This clonotype was picked up many times. The gene calls are TRBV11-2 and TRBJ1-2; D is uncertain. The CDR3 runs 12 residues. Germline V gives CDR1 SGHAT, CDR2 FQNNGV. The V end was cut by 5 bases, the J end by 1 base, with 5 bases between. CDR3 nucleotide sequence: TGTGCCAGCAGCCGGTTTAACTATGGCTACACCTTC. Its translation is CASSRFNYGYTF.

V and J are TRBV29-1 and TRBJ2-7, with 13 bases aligning to TRBD2. The germline CDR1 and CDR2 sequences are SQVTM and ANQGSEA. V gave up 7 bases and J gave up 6 bases; unmatched junction bases: 6. The CDR3 sequence is 13 residues long. The DNA of the CDR3 is TGCAGCGCTGGGACTAGCGGGGATGGCGAGCAGTACTTC. Amino acid sequence: CSAGTSGDGEQYF.

This chain connects TRBV7-9 to TRBJ2-3; 11 bases line up with TRBD2. V was pared by 1 base and J by 5 bases, with 5 bases of the junction left unmatched. Germline V lookup: CDR1 SEHNR, CDR2 FQNEAQ (reference sequence). The length of the CDR3 is 16 residues. CDR3: CASSLVLAGEVDTQYF. As DNA, the CDR3 is TGTGCCAGCAGCTTAGTACTAGCGGGAGAGGTAGATACGCAGTATTTT.

This clonotype has ten or more counts. The chain recombines TRBV11-1 with TRBJ2-7; the D gene is possibly TRBD1 (5 bases). The CDR3 sequence is 15 residues long. V shed 5 bases and J shed 2 bases, with 16 bases lying between them. CDR1 and CDR2 from the germline V gene are SGHAT and FQDESV (reference sequence). DNA for the CDR3: TGTGCCAGCAGCCCTTCGCAGGGTGAGGCCTACGAGCAGTACTTC. This codes for CASSPSQGEAYEQYF.

V usage is TRBV7-6 and J usage is TRBJ1-5, with D maybe TRBD1 (5 bases). Germline V gene sequence: CDR1 SGHVS, CDR2 FNYEAQ. Trimming removed 0 bases at V and 0 bases at J, with 15 bases between. The CDR3 has 18 residues. CDR3 in amino acids: CASSLAAGWGYSNQPQHF. The CDR3 nucleotides are TGTGCCAGCAGCTTAGCGGCAGGGTGGGGATATAGCAATCAGCCCCAGCATTTT.

This clonotype has at least ten counts. The V gene is TRBV2, the J gene TRBJ1-1, with D tentatively TRBD1 (6 bases). Germline V gene lookup returns CDR1 SNHLY and CDR2 FYNNEI. There are 13 residues in the CDR3. Trimming removed 3 bases from V and 9 bases from J, with 14 bases in between. The CDR3: CASSDNRVTKAFF. The DNA for the CDR3 is TGTGCCAGCAGTGACAACAGGGTTACTAAAGCTTTCTTT.

In its sample, this clonotype was seen a few times. The CDR3 loop is CASSLVRDSDSYEQYF. DNA of the CDR3: TGCGCCAGCAGCTTGGTTCGGGACTCCGACTCCTACGAGCAGTACTTC. The chain links TRBV5-1 to TRBJ2-7; possible D gene TRBD2, 6 bases. This CDR3 has 16 amino acids. Per the germline V gene, CDR1 is SGHRS and CDR2 is YFSETQ. The V gene lost 0 bases and the J gene lost 0 bases, with 13 bases spanning the gap.

This chain joins TRBV25-1 and TRBJ2-1, with TRBD1 matching 11 bases. Germline CDR1 MGHDK, CDR2 SYGVNS. CDR3 size: 16 residues. Trimming removed 3 bases from V and 7 bases from J; junction bases left unmatched: 8. CDR3 amino acids: CASSDTDGQGANEQFF. CDR3 DNA: TGTGCCAGCAGTGATACCGACGGACAGGGGGCAAATGAGCAGTTCTTC.

This clonotype was found a few times. V usage is TRBV19 and J usage is TRBJ2-3, with 7 positions matching TRBD1. V lost 4 bases to trimming and J lost 2 bases; unmatched junction nucleotides: 6. The CDR3 spans 15 residues. The V gene's germline CDR1 is LNHDA and CDR2 SQIVND (reference sequence). The CDR3 DNA follows: TGTGCCAGTAGTAGAACAGGGGAGTACACAGATACGCAGTATTTT. Its protein is CASSRTGEYTDTQYF.

The chain carries TRBV5-1 and TRBJ1-1; D not resolved. This CDR3 has 14 residues. Trimming left V 2 bases short and J 1 base short, with 9 bases between. CDR1 is SGHRS and CDR2 is YFSETQ in the germline V gene. CDR3 in DNA: TGCGCCAGCAGCTTCGAACAGCCGAACACTGAAGCTTTCTTT. Its translation is CASSFEQPNTEAFF.

The chain recombines TRBV13 with TRBJ1-2; TRBD1 agrees at 7 bases. J was trimmed by 3 bases and V by 0 bases; bases with no gene match: 4. This CDR3 spans 15 amino acids. CDR1 and CDR2 (germline): PRHDT, FYEKMQ (reference sequence). CDR3: CASSLGDRRDYGYTF. The CDR3 DNA reads TGTGCCAGCAGCTTAGGGGACAGGAGGGACTATGGCTACACCTTC. Full variable domain (missing parts from reference TRBV13 and TRBJ1-2): AAGVIQSPRHLIKEKRETATLKCYPIPRHDTVYWYQQGPGQDPQFLISFYEKMQSDKGSIPDRFSAQQFSDYHSELNMSSLELGDSALYFCASSLGDRRDYGYTFGSGTRLTVV.

This clonotype has a count of ten or more. The chain uses TRBV2 and TRBJ1-1; D is perhaps TRBD1 (5 bases). CDR1 SNHLY and CDR2 FYNNEI come from the germline V gene. V was cut by 1 base and J by 5 bases, with 8 bases left in between. CDR3 length: 13 amino acids. The CDR3 here is CASSEGEGTEAFF. The CDR3 DNA reads as TGTGCCAGCAGTGAAGGGGAGGGGACTGAAGCTTTCTTT.

This clonotype showed up just a few times. The chain carries TRBV20-1 and TRBJ1-1, with 7 bases matching TRBD1. Per germline, CDR1 DFQATT and CDR2 SNEGSKA (reference sequence). This CDR3 has 11 residues. V lost 8 bases to trimming and J lost 8 bases; unmatched junction nucleotides: 8. The CDR3 DNA reads as TGCAGTTTGGTCCTGACAGGGGAAGCTTTCTTT. This codes for CSLVLTGEAFF.

The chain has TRBV7-3 and TRBJ2-7; 9 bases match TRBD1. This CDR3 is built from 15 residues. Looked up from germline, CDR1 is SGHTA and CDR2 is FQGTGA. V was clipped by 3 bases and J by 7 bases; unmatched bases: 10. In DNA form, the CDR3 reads TGTGCCAGCAGCTTGGGGGGACAGGGATTCGGGGAGCAGTACTTC. This codes for CASSLGGQGFGEQYF.

This clonotype has more than one count but fewer than ten. The CDR3 reads CASSLEGQRVNTEAFF. Here the CDR3 DNA reads TGTGCCAGCAGCTTAGAGGGACAGCGGGTGAACACTGAAGCTTTCTTT. The chain is built from TRBV11-2 and TRBJ1-1; TRBD1 aligns across 7 bases. This CDR3 is built from 16 residues. V gave up 0 bases and J gave up 0 bases; unmatched junction bases: 4. Germline CDR1 SGHAT, CDR2 FQNNGV.